This is a list of T cell receptor beta chains from one sample in a study of graft-versus-host responses after intestinal transplantation. Generated by immunoSEQ multiplex PCR, the TCRdb table keeps only in-frame clones and is missing some. The data show about 97,000 clones, with over 75% seen just once and around 16% held by the top ten. The source material was PBMCs, sampled about 440 days after intestinal transplant. These receptors came from a human patient who received an intestinal transplant, so some T cells may come from the graft donor. Both conserved end residues are part of each CDR3. D genes are given only for firm matches. The size field is filled for only some rows; it gives once, few, many or a size class.

j_gene	v_gene	abundance	d_gene	CDR3aa	CDR3nt
TRBJ2-3	TRBV5-1	.	TRBD2	CASSSGTSGGTARDTQYF	TGCGCCAGCAGCTCCGGGACTAGCGGGGGGACAGCTCGGGATACGCAGTATTTT
TRBJ2-7	TRBV6-1	.	.	CASTDPGQSYEQYF	TGTGCCAGCACCGACCCCGGACAGTCCTACGAGCAGTACTTC
TRBJ2-7	TRBV4-1	.	.	CASSQDRGGPGSYEQYF	TGCGCCAGCAGCCAAGATCGAGGGGGGCCCGGCTCCTACGAGCAGTACTTC
TRBJ2-5	TRBV15	.	.	CATSRDDWTETQYF	TGTGCCACCAGCAGAGATGACTGGACGGAGACCCAGTACTTC
TRBJ1-3	TRBV15	few	.	CATSRDLREVNTIYF	TGTGCCACCAGCAGAGATTTGAGGGAAGTTAACACCATATATTTT
TRBJ2-1	TRBV2	.	.	CASRGLGDYNEQFF	TGTGCCAGCAGAGGCCTAGGGGACTACAATGAGCAGTTCTTC
TRBJ1-1	TRBV6-1	.	TRBD1	CATKRQGWNTEAFF	TGTGCCACCAAGAGACAGGGGTGGAACACTGAAGCTTTCTTT
TRBJ2-7	TRBV5-5	.	TRBD1	CASSLGDRVNAYEQYF	TGTGCCAGCAGCTTGGGGGACAGGGTGAACGCCTACGAGCAGTACTTC
TRBJ1-2	TRBV7-6	.	.	CASSSESGYGYTF	TGTGCCAGCAGCTCGGAGTCAGGGTATGGCTACACCTTC
TRBJ2-1	TRBV9	.	.	CASGQADYNEQFF	TGTGCCAGCGGGCAGGCAGATTACAATGAGCAGTTCTTC
TRBJ1-5	TRBV19	.	TRBD1	CASSIGRGTAWNQPQHF	TGTGCCAGTAGTATCGGGCGTGGGACAGCCTGGAATCAGCCCCAGCATTTT
TRBJ2-7	TRBV15	.	.	CATSSGPVRGSYEQYF	TGTGCCACCAGCAGCGGCCCGGTCAGGGGATCCTACGAGCAGTACTTC
TRBJ1-1	TRBV6-5	.	.	CASSYTHENTEAFF	TGTGCCAGCAGTTACACACACGAGAACACTGAAGCTTTCTTT
TRBJ2-2	TRBV7-9	.	.	CASSLVANTGELFF	TGTGCCAGCAGCTTAGTAGCGAACACCGGGGAGCTGTTTTTT
TRBJ2-7	TRBV10-3	.	.	CATREGATYEQYF	TGTGCCACCCGGGAGGGGGCGACCTACGAGCAGTACTTC
TRBJ1-5	TRBV4-1	.	.	CASSPRTSYSNQPQHF	TGCGCCAGCAGCCCCCGGACCTCATATAGCAATCAGCCCCAGCATTTT
TRBJ2-2	TRBV2	once	.	CASSPRGTGELFF	TGTGCCAGCAGTCCCCGGGGGACCGGGGAGCTGTTTTTT
TRBJ2-7	TRBV18	.	.	CASSPPGSSYEQYF	TGTGCCAGCTCACCACCGGGATCTTCCTACGAGCAGTACTTC